The rows below give T cell receptor beta chains drawn from one sample of a study of CD8+CD57+ T cells in acquired aplastic anemia. Each CDR3 protein is one row after TCRdb ran MiXCR on the reads. The sample includes approximately 270,000 distinct CDR3 sequences, 55% to 65% of them seen just once. The specimen sequenced was sorted CD4+, CD8+, or CD8+CD57+ T cells (not recorded which) from PBMCs. The receptor source for this set is a human donor with severe aplastic anemia or a healthy control (not recorded which). CDR3s include the opening cysteine and the closing phenylalanine or tryptophan. A D gene is named only where the DNA matches it firmly. Clone size is given for some rows only: seen once, a few or many times, or a class if the clone is expanded.

d_call j_call clone_size v_call cdr3_aa cdr3_nt
. TRBJ1-2 . TRBV7-3 CASSPGWRGALGDGYTF TGTGCCAGCAGCCCTGGGTGGAGGGGCGCCTTGGGCGACGGCTACACCTTC
. TRBJ1-4 many TRBV5-1 CASSFGPGVSANEKLFF TGCGCCAGCAGCTTTGGACCCGGGGTATCGGCTAATGAAAAACTGTTTTTT
TRBD1 TRBJ2-1 many TRBV12-3/TRBV12-4 CASSYGQGTPNEQFF TGTGCCAGCAGCTATGGACAGGGGACACCTAATGAGCAGTTCTTC
. TRBJ1-5 . TRBV19 CASSGNRGNQPQHF TGTGCCAGTAGTGGCAACAGGGGCAATCAGCCCCAGCATTTT
. TRBJ2-7 many TRBV12-3/TRBV12-4 CASSLRENYEQYF TGTGCCAGCAGTTTAAGAGAAAACTACGAGCAGTACTTC
. TRBJ2-1 few TRBV3-1 CASSPDYARNEQFF TGTGCCAGCAGCCCGGACTACGCCCGCAATGAGCAGTTCTTC
. TRBJ2-1 . TRBV19 CASSSRGTPSYNEQFF TGTGCCAGTAGCTCTCGGGGGACACCCTCCTACAATGAGCAGTTCTTC
TRBD1 TRBJ1-2 few TRBV6-5 CASNLGGTAYGYTF TGTGCCAGCAATCTCGGCGGGACAGCCTATGGCTACACCTTC
. TRBJ1-2 once TRBV6-5 CASGDSCGYTF TGTGCCAGCGGCGACAGCTGTGGCTACACCTTC
. TRBJ1-1 . TRBV20-1 CSARDPAEAFF TGCAGTGCTAGAGATCCCGCTGAAGCTTTCTTT
TRBD1 TRBJ1-1 once TRBV20-1 CSAPGQGAGTEAFF TGCAGTGCCCCCGGACAGGGGGCGGGCACTGAAGCTTTCTTT
. TRBJ2-7 many TRBV7-2 CASSVGAFYEQYF TGTGCCAGCAGCGTAGGGGCCTTCTACGAGCAGTACTTC
. TRBJ1-6 few TRBV2 CASEGDYNSPLHF TGTGCCAGTGAAGGAGATTATAATTCACCCCTCCACTTT
. TRBJ1-2 . TRBV10-3 CASKGQGWSGYTF TGTGCCAGCAAGGGGCAGGGGTGGTCTGGCTACACCTTC
. TRBJ1-1 . TRBV6-2/TRBV6-3 CASSPDIQSTEAFF TGTGCCAGCAGTCCTGACATCCAGTCCACCGAAGCTTTCTTT
. TRBJ2-3 many TRBV5-1 CASSLGLVTDTQYF TGCGCCAGCAGCTTGGGACTAGTCACAGATACGCAGTATTTT
. TRBJ2-7 . TRBV15 CATSREGQGYEQYF TGTGCCACCAGCAGAGAAGGGCAGGGATACGAGCAGTACTTC
TRBD1 TRBJ1-2 once TRBV25-1 CASSALTGGNYGYTF TGTGCCAGCAGTGCCTTGACAGGGGGCAACTATGGCTACACCTTC
. TRBJ1-1 . TRBV9 CASSAKLNTEAFF TGTGCCAGCAGCGCAAAGTTGAACACTGAAGCTTTCTTT
. TRBJ2-3 . TRBV7-2 CASSLTRRDITDTQYF TGTGCCAGCAGCTTAACCCGACGGGATATAACAGATACGCAGTATTTT
. TRBJ2-2 . TRBV2 CASSEARDSALFF TGTGCCAGCAGTGAAGCACGGGACTCGGCCTTGTTTTTT
. TRBJ2-3 many TRBV11-2 CASSLTGPSTDTQYF TGTGCCAGCAGCTTAACAGGGCCGAGCACAGATACGCAGTATTTT
. TRBJ2-1 many TRBV11-2 CASSLSRDNEQFF TGTGCCAGCAGCTTAAGTCGGGACAATGAGCAGTTCTTC
TRBD2 TRBJ2-1 few TRBV20-1 CSARETSGRPFF TGCAGTGCTAGAGAGACTAGCGGGAGGCCGTTCTTC
TRBD1 TRBJ2-1 . TRBV24-1 CATRGTGNNEQFF TGTGCCACCCGTGGGACAGGGAACAATGAGCAGTTCTTC
. TRBJ2-5 . TRBV7-3 CASSQEGFSETQYF TGCGCCAGCAGCCAAGAGGGGTTTTCGGAGACCCAGTACTTC
. TRBJ2-7 . TRBV20-1 CSAFRDPSYEQYF TGCAGTGCTTTCCGGGACCCCTCCTACGAGCAGTACTTC
. TRBJ2-2 . TRBV12-3/TRBV12-4 CASSLSGANTGELFF TGTGCCAGCAGTTTATCGGGAGCGAACACCGGGGAGCTGTTTTTT
TRBD2 TRBJ2-1 few TRBV3-1 CASSRLSGRSSYNEQFF TGTGCCAGCAGCCGACTTAGCGGGAGGAGCTCCTACAATGAGCAGTTCTTC
TRBD1 TRBJ1-4 many TRBV6-1 CASSERVGTGNEKLFF TGTGCCAGCAGTGAGAGGGTCGGGACAGGTAATGAAAAACTGTTTTTT
. TRBJ1-4 once TRBV6-5 CASSMVGWEKLFF TGTGCCAGCAGCATGGTGGGGTGGGAAAAACTGTTTTTT
. TRBJ1-2 . TRBV30 CAWSVSGRGLYGYTF TGTGCCTGGAGTGTGTCCGGCAGGGGCCTCTATGGCTACACCTTC
TRBD1 TRBJ2-5 few TRBV9 CASSVEPDRGRSETQYF TGTGCCAGCAGCGTTGAACCCGACAGGGGGCGGTCAGAGACCCAGTACTTC
. TRBJ2-2 . TRBV9 CASSVEEGGAGELFF TGTGCCAGCAGCGTAGAGGAAGGGGGAGCGGGGGAGCTGTTTTTT
. TRBJ2-7 . TRBV4-1 CASSQEMGWEQYF TGCGCCAGCAGCCAAGAAATGGGGTGGGAGCAGTACTTC
TRBD2 TRBJ2-3 . TRBV9 CASSVGFSGSADTQYF TGTGCCAGCAGCGTAGGTTTTAGCGGGAGTGCAGATACGCAGTATTTT
. TRBJ2-7 . TRBV29-1 CSVEDLSLKGPEQYF TGCAGCGTTGAAGATCTCAGCCTTAAGGGTCCCGAGCAGTACTTC
. TRBJ1-6 few TRBV2 CASSGLGVPPPLHF TGTGCCAGCAGTGGGTTGGGGGTGCCCCCGCCCCTCCACTTT
TRBD1 TRBJ1-2 . TRBV9 CASSVVTGTYGYTF TGTGCCAGCAGCGTAGTGACAGGGACCTATGGCTACACCTTC
. TRBJ1-1 many TRBV5-1 CASSSKNTEAFF TGCGCCAGCAGCTCCAAGAACACTGAAGCTTTCTTT
. TRBJ2-2 . TRBV13 CASSDRDIGTGELFF TGTGCCAGCAGCGACCGAGATATCGGCACCGGGGAGCTGTTTTTT
TRBD2 TRBJ2-3 . TRBV2 CASSGAGGPADTQYF TGTGCCAGCAGTGGAGCGGGGGGGCCGGCAGATACGCAGTATTTT
TRBD1 TRBJ2-1 . TRBV28 CASSSVTGQGEQFF TGTGCCAGCAGCTCCGTGACAGGACAGGGGGAGCAGTTCTTC
. TRBJ1-3 many TRBV11-2 CASSLGARGGNTIYF TGTGCCAGCAGCTTAGGAGCGCGCGGGGGAAACACCATATATTTT
. TRBJ1-2 . TRBV28 CASSSVGINYGYTF TGTGCCAGCAGTTCAGTTGGGATTAACTATGGCTACACCTTC